Listed below are T cell receptor beta chains from one sample, sequenced in a study of neoadjuvant anti-PD-1 for oral cavity cancer. TCRdb's copy holds only in-frame clones and misses some; the assay was immunoSEQ multiplex PCR. This table holds roughly 14,000 clones, about 61% found once. Specimen: PBMCs, collected before nivolumab (anti-PD-1) treatment. These receptors were obtained from a person between 35 and 79 years old with oral cavity squamous cell carcinoma. Both conserved end residues are part of each CDR3. Each record gives: J gene, clone size, D gene, V gene, CDR3 DNA, CDR3 protein. A D gene is named only where the DNA matches it firmly. Clone sizes are given selectively: once, few, many, or a class where the clone is expanded.

>TRBJ2-7|few|TRBD2|TRBV5-1
TGCGCCAGCAGCCTGGGAGGCGGGGGGCTTGACTACGAGCAGTACTTC
CASSLGGGGLDYEQYF
>TRBJ2-1|NA|NA|TRBV30
TGTGCCTGGAGCACTTTGTGGGGGAATGAGCAGTTCTTC
CAWSTLWGNEQFF
>TRBJ1-4|NA|TRBD1|TRBV11-2
TGTGCCAGCAGCTCACAGGGGAATAATGAAAAACTGTTTTTT
CASSSQGNNEKLFF
>TRBJ1-5|NA|NA|TRBV5-6
TGTGCCAGCAGCTTAGGCCAGGTTAGCAATCAGCCCCAGCATTTT
CASSLGQVSNQPQHF
>TRBJ1-3|NA|TRBD1|TRBV5-1
TGCGCCAGCAGCTTACATCAGGGGGCGGCCGGAAACACCATATATTTT
CASSLHQGAAGNTIYF
>TRBJ2-1|NA|NA|TRBV9
TGTGCCAGCAGCGTAATAACGGGAGCGAATGAGCAGTTCTTC
CASSVITGANEQFF
>TRBJ2-1|NA|TRBD1|TRBV6-5
TGTGCCAGCAGGACCGGGACAGCATACAATGAGCAGTTCTTC
CASRTGTAYNEQFF
>TRBJ2-2|NA|TRBD2|TRBV5-4
TGTGCCAGCAGCTTGAACTTTAAGCGGGGGACCAACACCGGGGAGCTGTTTTTT
CASSLNFKRGTNTGELFF
>TRBJ1-1|NA|NA|TRBV14
TGTGCCAGCAGCTTCGAGGGGTACACTGAAGCTTTCTTT
CASSFEGYTEAFF
>TRBJ2-7|NA|NA|TRBV7-2
TGTGCCAGCAGCTTAGGAGAGTCCACCGAGCAGTACTTC
CASSLGESTEQYF
>TRBJ1-1|NA|NA|TRBV6-1
TGTGCCAGCAGTAGGGCGGGAAACACTGAAGCTTTCTTT
CASSRAGNTEAFF
>TRBJ2-5|NA|TRBD1|TRBV5-4
TGTGCCAGCAGCTTGGAAGGCGGGACAGGGGAACAAGAGACCCAGTACTTC
CASSLEGGTGEQETQYF
>TRBJ2-2|NA|TRBD2|TRBV9
TGTGCCAGCAGCCCGGGACTAGCGGGGAACACCGGGGAGCTGTTTTTT
CASSPGLAGNTGELFF
>TRBJ2-1|NA|TRBD2|TRBV2
TGTGCCAGCAGTGTGACTAGCGGGGGGGCAGGAGAGCAGTTCTTC
CASSVTSGGAGEQFF
>TRBJ2-3|NA|NA|TRBV7-2
NA
CASSTSVDTQYF
>TRBJ2-3|NA|TRBD2|TRBV7-9
TGTGCCAGCAGCTTAGGGCTAGCGGGAGAAACAGATACGCAGTATTTT
CASSLGLAGETDTQYF
>TRBJ2-3|NA|NA|TRBV6-4
TGTGCCAGCAGTGACGGGGACCCCACAGATACGCAGTATTTT
CASSDGDPTDTQYF
>TRBJ1-5|NA|NA|TRBV2
TGTGCCAGCAGTGCGCAGATGGGGGGCAAGTCTCGCAATCAGCCCCAGCATTTT
CASSAQMGGKSRNQPQHF
>TRBJ2-7|NA|TRBD1|TRBV9
TGTGCCAGCAGCGTAGGGGGACAGGGAGGCGAGCAGTACTTC
CASSVGGQGGEQYF
>TRBJ2-7|NA|TRBD1|TRBV5-1
TGCGCCAGCAGCTTGGAGCCCTATTCCCGGGACAGCCTCTACTTC
CASSLEPYSRDSLYF
>TRBJ1-2|few|NA|TRBV2
TGTGCCAGCAGTCAACGGGGTGCGAAGAACTATGGCTACACCTTC
CASSQRGAKNYGYTF
>TRBJ2-7|few|TRBD2|TRBV7-2
TGTGCCAGCAGCCCCGGGACTAGCGACTACGAGCAGTACTTC
CASSPGTSDYEQYF
>TRBJ2-3|NA|NA|TRBV15
TGTGCCACCAGCAGAGAGGAACTAGGGCGGGATACGCAGTATTTT
CATSREELGRDTQYF
>TRBJ1-5|once|TRBD1|TRBV6-1
TGTGCCAGCATCGGGACAGTTAGCAATCAGCCCCAGCATTTT
CASIGTVSNQPQHF
>TRBJ1-4|NA|NA|TRBV5-8
TGTGCCAGCAGCCTCCCGGCGGTCTATTCAAATGAAAAACTGTTTTTT
CASSLPAVYSNEKLFF
>TRBJ2-1|few|NA|TRBV15
TGTGCCACCAGCAGAGGCCTGGACGGTGAGCAGTTCTTC
CATSRGLDGEQFF
>TRBJ1-2|once|NA|TRBV19
TGTGCCAGTAGTATCCAGGACAGTTCAGACTATGGCTACACCTTC
CASSIQDSSDYGYTF
>TRBJ1-4|few|NA|TRBV14
TGTGCCAGCAGTCGAGGCGCAGGGCTAAGTGAAAAACTGTTTTTT
CASSRGAGLSEKLFF
>TRBJ2-7|NA|NA|TRBV15
TGTGCCACCAGCAGAGACAGCGGTAGCGGCTCTTCCTACGAGCAGTACTTC
CATSRDSGSGSSYEQYF
>TRBJ1-2|NA|NA|TRBV7-9
TGTGCCAGCAGCTTAGGAGGGGCGTCTCAGGGCTACACCTTC
CASSLGGASQGYTF
>TRBJ2-2|few|NA|TRBV7-9
TGTGCCAGCAGCTTAAGCGGTATCACCGGGGAGCTGTTTTTT
CASSLSGITGELFF
>TRBJ2-7|few|TRBD2|TRBV28
TGTGCCAGCACCCTAAGGGCTAGCGGGAGGTGGTACGAGCAGTACTTC
CASTLRASGRWYEQYF
>TRBJ1-1|NA|NA|TRBV5-1
TGCGCCAGCAGCTTGGAGGCCCCCACTGAAGCTTTCTTT
CASSLEAPTEAFF
>TRBJ1-1|NA|NA|TRBV29-1
TGCAGCGTTGTAGGAAATGAAGCTTTCTTT
CSVVGNEAFF
>TRBJ1-4|NA|NA|TRBV5-1
TGCGCCAGCAGCCCCGAATTTGGCGGATGGGAATCTAATGAAAAACTGTTTTTT
CASSPEFGGWESNEKLFF
>TRBJ1-2|NA|NA|TRBV7-2
TGTGCCAGCCTTTCTCCCCCGGGACAAGGCTACACCTTC
CASLSPPGQGYTF
>TRBJ2-7|NA|TRBD1|TRBV7-8
TGTGCCAGCAGCCCAGTTACAGGGGGGATCTACGAGCAGTACTTC
CASSPVTGGIYEQYF
>TRBJ1-6|NA|TRBD1|TRBV28
TGTGCCACCTCTATAGGACAGGGGCTAAGACCCCTCCACTTT
CATSIGQGLRPLHF
>TRBJ2-5|NA|NA|TRBV27
TGTGCCAGCAGTTTATTCCCAGGGGCTCTCGGGGAGACCCAGTACTTC
CASSLFPGALGETQYF
>TRBJ1-1|few|NA|TRBV6-5
TGTGCCAGCAGTTCCAGCTGGGGGGGACCTGAAGCTTTCTTT
CASSSSWGGPEAFF
>TRBJ2-7|once|NA|TRBV9
TGTGCCAGCAGCCCCCAGGCAGGGACGTCCTACGAGCAGTACTTC
CASSPQAGTSYEQYF
>TRBJ2-1|NA|TRBD2|TRBV30
TGTGCCTGGAGTGCGATGACTAGCGGGAGAGAGCAGTTCTTC
CAWSAMTSGREQFF
>TRBJ1-2|NA|NA|TRBV30
TGTGCCTGGAGTTCCACAGGGCTAGCTAACTATGGCTACACCTTC
CAWSSTGLANYGYTF
>TRBJ1-5|NA|NA|TRBV4-1
TGCGCCAGCAGCCAAGCCGGGGTTCTGACAGCCATCAGGTTT
CASSQAGVLTAIRF
>TRBJ2-3|NA|NA|TRBV27
TGTGCCAGCACGGGGGGCTCAGATACGCAGTATTTT
CASTGGSDTQYF
>TRBJ1-1|NA|NA|TRBV15
TGTGCCACCAGCGACGCATTGGAGACTGAAGCTTTCTTT
CATSDALETEAFF
>TRBJ2-7|NA|NA|TRBV28
TGTGCCAGCAGTTTGGCAGGGTTTCCCTACGAGCAGTACTTC
CASSLAGFPYEQYF
>TRBJ1-1|NA|NA|TRBV5-6
TGTGCCAGCAGTGGCGGTGGTTTGGGTGAAGCTTTCTTT
CASSGGGLGEAFF
>TRBJ1-5|NA|NA|TRBV28
TGTGCCAGCACCTCAGGACAGACCAATCAGCCCCAGCATTTT
CASTSGQTNQPQHF
>TRBJ2-7|NA|TRBD2|TRBV28
TGTGCCAGCAGTTTATTTACTAGCGGGAGGGTTGGTTACGAGCAGTACTTC
CASSLFTSGRVGYEQYF
>TRBJ2-1|few|NA|TRBV14
TGTGCCAGCAGCCCCCCTCGGACTCTTCCCTCCTACAATGAGCAGTTCTTC
CASSPPRTLPSYNEQFF
>TRBJ1-5|few|NA|TRBV27
TGTGCCAGCAGTTTTTCCCCGCTTCGGCCCCAGCATTTT
CASSFSPLRPQHF
>TRBJ2-7|few|NA|TRBV5-1
TGCGCCAGCAGCATTGACAGTTCTACCTACGAGCAGTACTTC
CASSIDSSTYEQYF
>TRBJ2-2|few|TRBD2|TRBV5-1
TGCGCCAGCAGCTTCGAGGGACTAGCGGGAGCCACCGGGGAGCTGTTTTTT
CASSFEGLAGATGELFF
>TRBJ2-1|NA|NA|TRBV5-1
TGCGCCAGCAGCCGGGGGATCACCCAATCTCGCTACAATGAGCAGTTCTTC
CASSRGITQSRYNEQFF
>TRBJ1-4|NA|NA|TRBV9
TGTGCCAGCACCCCTATGGGGGGTGGGAATGAAAAACTGTTTTTT
CASTPMGGGNEKLFF